Below, 15 T cell receptor beta chains from the same sample are listed, as sequenced in a study of cytomegalovirus exposure and HLA in healthy donors. Vbeta (60) and Jbeta (13) primers were used in the PCR. Some clones are missing from TCRdb's copy, which holds only in-frame ones; the method was immunoSEQ multiplex PCR. The data show under 150,000 clones, with around 77% seen just once and 5.4% held by the top ten. Sequencing was done on a sample of PBMCs. These receptors all stem from a woman in her twenties or thirties in good health and CMV-seropositive.

V gene TRBV5-4 combines with J gene TRBJ1-6, with no clear D. The V and J ends lost 3 bases and 6 bases respectively, with 13 bases between them. CDR3 length: 15 amino acids. CDR1 and CDR2 (germline): SGHNT, YYREEE (reference sequence). DNA for the CDR3: TGTGCCAGCAGCTCCAACCGCGAGCGTAATTCACCCCTCCACTTT. Translated, it gives CASSSNRERNSPLHF.

The rearrangement links TRBV14 to TRBJ1-1, with 7 bases identical to TRBD1. CDR1 is SGHDN and CDR2 is FVKESK in the germline V gene. The CDR3 covers 14 residues. V was clipped by 1 base and J by 1 base; unmatched bases: 0. The CDR3 DNA follows: TGTGCCAGCAGCCAAGCAGGGGGGAACACTGAAGCTTTCTTT. As protein: CASSQAGGNTEAFF. The variable domain in full, with the rest retrieved from reference TRBV14 and TRBJ1-1, is EAGVTQFPSHSVIEKGQTVTLRCDPISGHDNLYWYRRVMGKEIKFLLHFVKESKQDESGMPNNRFLAERTGGTYSTLKVQPAELEDSGVYFCASSQAGGNTEAFFGQGTRLTVV.

With respect to this clone: One end of the junction does not line up with germline, which may come from a read error. Other DNA sequences of this sample code for an identical CDR3. V and J are TRBV2 and TRBJ2-7, with a weak D call TRBD1 (5 bases). This CDR3 comprises 13 residues. CDR1 is SNHLY and CDR2 is FYNNEI in the germline V gene. CDR3 nucleotide sequence: TGTTCCAGCAATGAGGACACGGCATACGAGCAGTACTTC. Translating gives CSSNEDTAYEQYF.

The chain has TRBV19 and TRBJ2-1, with a possible D match to TRBD1 (6 bases). Trimming removed 7 bases at V and 0 bases at J, with 10 bases between. Germline V CDR1 and CDR2: LNHDA, SQIVND (reference sequence). The CDR3 totals 14 residues. CDR3 protein: CASTDRSSYNEQFF. As DNA, the CDR3 is TGTGCCAGTACCGACAGGAGCTCCTACAATGAGCAGTTCTTC.

V is TRBV7-3 and J is TRBJ2-2, with D possibly TRBD2 on 6 matching bases. V was shortened by 5 bases and J by 6 bases, with 16 bases between the two germline ends. Germline-derived CDR1 and CDR2 are SGHTA and FQGTGA. This CDR3 has 15 residues. DNA of the CDR3: TGTGCCAGCAGCGATGGGACTGCCATATCCGGGGAGCTGTTTTTT. The encoded protein is CASSDGTAISGELFF.

The V call is TRBV27, the J call TRBJ2-1; D not certain. Per the germline V gene, CDR1 is MNHEY and CDR2 is SMNVEV (reference sequence). The CDR3 contains 16 residues. V was trimmed by 0 bases and J by 2 bases, leaving 11 bases between them. The CDR3 DNA is TGTGCCAGCAGTTTATCGAACACGAACCCCTACAATGAGCAGTTCTTC. It specifies CASSLSNTNPYNEQFF.

CDR3 sequence (DNA): TGTGCCAGCAGCACCGCCGGGACAGGGTATGGAAACACCATATATTTT. This sequence encodes CASSTAGTGYGNTIYF. The V gene is TRBV27, the J gene TRBJ1-3; 9 bases are shared with TRBD1. Germline assignment: CDR1 MNHEY and CDR2 SMNVEV (reference sequence). J was trimmed by 3 bases and V by 6 bases; bases with no gene match: 9. The CDR3 loop spans 16 amino acids.

This clone occurred a few times. The chain carries TRBV6-5 and TRBJ2-7, with 10 bases fitting TRBD1. Germline CDR1 is MNHEY and CDR2 is SVGAGI. The V segment lost 2 bases and the J segment 4 bases; nucleotides outside the gene matches: 5. This CDR3 comprises 15 residues. The DNA of the CDR3 is TGTGCCAGCAGTTACGGGGGGACAGGGGAATACGAGCAGTACTTC. Amino acids: CASSYGGTGEYEQYF.

The chain combines TRBV11-2 with TRBJ2-4, with 12 positions matching TRBD2. The CDR3 loop spans 19 amino acids. Germline assignment: CDR1 SGHAT and CDR2 FQNNGV. Trimming took 1 base from V and 8 from J; bases not matched to a gene: 15. CDR3 nucleotide sequence: TGTGCCAGCAGCTTAGGGGGACTAGCGGGCGCCCTTAGGGGAGACATTCAGTACTTC. Residues: CASSLGGLAGALRGDIQYF.

V gene TRBV10-2 combines with J gene TRBJ1-1, with 8 bases that match TRBD1. Germline trimming cut 5 bases from V and 4 bases from J; bases unmatched to any gene: 6. Per germline, CDR1 WSHSY and CDR2 SAAADI. This CDR3 region has 14 residues. The CDR3 nucleotides read TGCGCCAGCAGTCCCCAGGGGGCTATCACTGAAGCTTTCTTT. Its protein is CASSPQGAITEAFF.

V and J are TRBV9 and TRBJ2-7; D possibly corresponds to TRBD2 (6 bases). The CDR3 covers 14 residues. Trimming left V 0 bases short and J 7 bases short, with 14 bases between. Germline V lookup: CDR1 SGDLS, CDR2 YYNGEE. CDR3 sequence reads: CASSVDAGWGEQYF. DNA of the CDR3: TGTGCCAGCAGCGTAGACGCGGGATGGGGAGAGCAGTACTTC.

The chain combines TRBV7-8 with TRBJ2-1; D might be TRBD2 (6 bases). Trimming took 3 bases from V and 5 from J, leaving 11 bases between them. The germline V gene has CDR1 SGHVS and CDR2 FQNEAQ. There are 14 residues in the CDR3. CDR3 bases: TGTGCCAGCAGCTTCCTCGGGGGAAACAATGAGCAGTTCTTC. The encoded protein is CASSFLGGNNEQFF.

The chain is built from TRBV13 and TRBJ2-7; 9 bases map to TRBD2. The ends lost 4 bases at V and 3 bases at J; junction bases unmatched: 10. Germline V gives CDR1 PRHDT, CDR2 FYEKMQ (reference sequence). This CDR3 is built from 16 residues. The CDR3 DNA follows: TGTGCCAGCAGCTGGGGGGCGGGAGGGCAGAGCTACGAGCAGTACTTC. Its translation: CASSWGAGGQSYEQYF.

This clone was seen more than once but under ten times. This sequence joins TRBV2 and TRBJ2-2, with 8 bases matching TRBD1. Germline CDR1 is SNHLY and CDR2 is FYNNEI. The CDR3 has 15 amino acids. The junction had 5 bases not matched to a gene; V was cut back by 3 bases and J by 5 bases. As DNA, the CDR3 is TGTGCCAGCAGTGAGTGGACAGGGAGTACCGGGGAGCTGTTTTTT. Amino acids: CASSEWTGSTGELFF.

This chain joins TRBV6-5 and TRBJ2-1; D unclear. Trimming took off 6 bases at V and 1 base at J, with 10 bases between the two ends. This CDR3 has 14 residues. Germline V lookup: CDR1 MNHEY, CDR2 SVGAGI. CDR3 sequence (DNA): TGTGCCAGCAGCCCACACCAATCCTACAATGAGCAGTTCTTC. Its translation: CASSPHQSYNEQFF.